This TCR beta chain came from a study of T cells in Graves' hyperthyroidism and ophthalmopathy. Study-level results: Blood also contained most expanded thyroid clonotypes above 0.001.

From RNA transcripts, TCR beta CDR3 regions were amplified. First-round RT-PCR of the TCR CDR3 relied on the HTBI primer set. TCRdb recomputed calls from the multiplex PCR reads with MiXCR, one row per CDR3 protein. The sample records around 580,000 distinct CDR3 sequences, over 15% being singletons. Patients aged 18 to 65 had newly diagnosed hyperthyroidism of under 2 months' duration. Cells are PBMCs isolated from about 10 ml of fresh blood. As regards this clonotype: The antigen remains undetermined.

CDR1 and CDR2 from the germline V gene are SGHTA and FQGNSA. This CDR3 has 14 amino acids. Trimming shortened V by 1 base and J by 2 bases, and 7 bases separated the two germline ends. The chain combines TRBV7-2 with TRBJ2-3, with no clear D. The clonotype was recovered from a woman aged 18-29 years with Graves' hyperthyroidism. Material for sequencing was blood. CDR3 nucleotide sequence: TGTGCCAGCAGCTTAGTGCGGAACACAGATACGCAGTATTTT. Translating it yields CASSLVRNTDTQYF.